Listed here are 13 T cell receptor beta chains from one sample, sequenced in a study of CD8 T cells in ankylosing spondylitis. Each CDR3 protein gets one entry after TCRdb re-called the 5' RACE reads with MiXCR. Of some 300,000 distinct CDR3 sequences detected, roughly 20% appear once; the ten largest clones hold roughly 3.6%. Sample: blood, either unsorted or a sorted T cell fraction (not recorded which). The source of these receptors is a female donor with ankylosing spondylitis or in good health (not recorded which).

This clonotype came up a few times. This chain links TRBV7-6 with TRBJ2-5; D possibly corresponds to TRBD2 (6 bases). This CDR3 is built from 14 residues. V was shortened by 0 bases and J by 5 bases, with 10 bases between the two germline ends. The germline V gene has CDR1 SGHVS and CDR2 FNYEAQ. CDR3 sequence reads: CASSLASRGETQYF. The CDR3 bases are TGTGCCAGCAGCTTAGCGAGCCGGGGGGAGACCCAGTACTTC.

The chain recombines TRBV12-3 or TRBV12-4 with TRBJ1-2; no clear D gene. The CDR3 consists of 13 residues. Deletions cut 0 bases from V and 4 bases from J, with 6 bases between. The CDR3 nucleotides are TGTGCCAGCAGTTTAGCGCCGGCCTATGGCTACACCTTC. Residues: CASSLAPAYGYTF.

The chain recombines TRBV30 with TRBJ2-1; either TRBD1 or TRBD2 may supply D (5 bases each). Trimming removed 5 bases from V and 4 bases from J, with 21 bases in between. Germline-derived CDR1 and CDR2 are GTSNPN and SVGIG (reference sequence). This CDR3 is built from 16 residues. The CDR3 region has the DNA TGTGCCTGGCGTCCCCCCATCGGGACCCAGTACAATGAGCAGTTCTTC. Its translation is CAWRPPIGTQYNEQFF.

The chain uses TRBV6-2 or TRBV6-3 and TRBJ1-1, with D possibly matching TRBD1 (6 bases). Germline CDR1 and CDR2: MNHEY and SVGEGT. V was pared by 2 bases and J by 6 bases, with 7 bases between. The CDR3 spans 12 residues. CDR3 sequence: CASSYGGPEAFF. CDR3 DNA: TGTGCCAGCAGTTACGGGGGGCCTGAAGCTTTCTTT.

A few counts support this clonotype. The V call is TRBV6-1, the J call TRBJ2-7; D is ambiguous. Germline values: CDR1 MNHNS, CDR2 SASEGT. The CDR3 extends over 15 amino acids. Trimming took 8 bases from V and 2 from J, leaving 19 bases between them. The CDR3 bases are TGTGCCAGCCTTCGAAGGCAGGAGCATCCCTACGAGCAGTACTTC. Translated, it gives CASLRRQEHPYEQYF.

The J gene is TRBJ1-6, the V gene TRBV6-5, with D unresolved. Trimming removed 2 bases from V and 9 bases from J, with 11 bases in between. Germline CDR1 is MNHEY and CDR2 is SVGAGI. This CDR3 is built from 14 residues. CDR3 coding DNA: TGTGCCAGCAGTTACGGGCCGACGCTTTCACCCCTCCACTTT. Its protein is CASSYGPTLSPLHF.

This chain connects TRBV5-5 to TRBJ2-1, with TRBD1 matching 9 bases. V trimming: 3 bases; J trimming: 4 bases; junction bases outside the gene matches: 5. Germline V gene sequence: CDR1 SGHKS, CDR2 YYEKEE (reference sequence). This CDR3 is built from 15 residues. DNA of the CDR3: TGTGCCAGCAGCTACCCGGGACAGGGATACAATGAGCAGTTCTTC. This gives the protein CASSYPGQGYNEQFF.

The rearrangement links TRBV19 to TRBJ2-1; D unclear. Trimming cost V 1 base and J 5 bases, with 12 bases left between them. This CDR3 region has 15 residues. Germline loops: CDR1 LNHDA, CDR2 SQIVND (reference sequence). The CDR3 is CASSIGTETHNEQFF. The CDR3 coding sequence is TGTGCCAGTAGTATAGGTACAGAGACGCACAATGAGCAGTTCTTC.

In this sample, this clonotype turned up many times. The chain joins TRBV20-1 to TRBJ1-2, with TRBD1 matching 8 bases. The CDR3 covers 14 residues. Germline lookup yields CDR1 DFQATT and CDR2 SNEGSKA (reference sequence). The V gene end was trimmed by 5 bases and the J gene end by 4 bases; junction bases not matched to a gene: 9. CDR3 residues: CSAPKPGTGYGYTF. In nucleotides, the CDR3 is TGCAGTGCTCCCAAACCCGGGACAGGCTATGGCTACACCTTC.

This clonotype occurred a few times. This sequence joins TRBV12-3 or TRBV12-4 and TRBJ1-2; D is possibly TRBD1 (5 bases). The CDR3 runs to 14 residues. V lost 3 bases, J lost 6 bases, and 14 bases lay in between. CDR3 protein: CASSLRGGGNGYTF. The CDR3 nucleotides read TGTGCCAGCAGTTTGAGGGGTGGAGGAAATGGCTACACCTTC.

CDR3 loop: CASSMETGQGFLNYGYTF. The CDR3 DNA follows: TGTGCCAGTAGTATGGAAACAGGCCAGGGATTTCTTAACTATGGCTACACCTTC. The J gene is TRBJ1-2, the V gene TRBV19, with D maybe TRBD1 (5 bases). This CDR3 comprises 18 residues. From germline, CDR1 is LNHDA and CDR2 SQIVND (reference sequence). V was pared by 3 bases and J by 1 base, with 21 bases between.

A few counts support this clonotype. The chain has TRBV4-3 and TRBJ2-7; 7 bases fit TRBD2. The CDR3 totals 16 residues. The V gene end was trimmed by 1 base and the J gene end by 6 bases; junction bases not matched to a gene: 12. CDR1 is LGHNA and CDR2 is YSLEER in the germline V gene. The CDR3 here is CASSQAFGGGTFEQYF. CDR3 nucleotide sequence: TGCGCCAGCAGCCAAGCCTTTGGGGGGGGAACTTTCGAGCAGTACTTC.

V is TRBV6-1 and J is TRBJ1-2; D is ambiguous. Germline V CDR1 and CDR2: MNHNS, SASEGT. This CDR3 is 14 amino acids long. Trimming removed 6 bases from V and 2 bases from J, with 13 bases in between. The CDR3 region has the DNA TGTGCCAGCAGACTAGACGGCAGGAACTATGGCTACACCTTC. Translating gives CASRLDGRNYGYTF.